This TCR beta chain was recorded in a study of PD-L1 blockade in urothelial cancer (dated by TCRdb to 2016 to 2017). Concerning the study at large: All patients started therapy around 2014 and received atezolizumab 1,200 mg intravenously every 3 weeks. An exploratory multi-omic analysis was conducted of the somatic, immune and clinical correlates of response to PD-L1 blockade with atezolizumab in urothelial cancer. Pretreatment tumor samples and matched peripheral blood, collected serially before and after atezolizumab treatment, underwent TCR sequencing. In the same patients, whole exome sequencing and RNA sequencing of pretreatment tumors were performed in addition to TCR sequencing. About 90% of the roughly 29 patients were identified as males with urothelial cancer of bladder origin, and a prior smoking history was reported by 18 of 29 patients. Blood samples gave median yields of around 140,000 T cells and 82,636 unique TCRs, along with a median clonality of around 0.08. An ECOG performance status of 0 or 1 was recorded for the patients, and 0 to 3 prior chemotherapy regimens had been received by the patients. Some ten patients reached durable clinical benefit, while 20 or so patients did not. Progression-free survival longer than 6 months counted as durable clinical benefit, and TCR features were additionally tested against both progression-free and overall survival. Blood samples were analyzed at two time points: 3 weeks after treatment start (second dose) and 6 weeks after treatment start. Twenty-nine patients had pretreatment blood TCR-seq, roughly 24 had at least one posttreatment blood collection, and roughly 24 had tumor TCR-seq.

To estimate absolute template abundance from read counts, synthetic TCR analog templates were spiked into each PCR. The immunoSEQ assay used bias-controlled V and J gene primers to amplify TCRbeta CDR3 regions from genomic DNA. Sequencing of rearranged TCRbeta segments was done at approximately 20X coverage. Per the source publication's procedure: Sequencing errors were corrected by clustering, and CDR3s were annotated against IMGT so that V, D and J genes could be assigned. Downstream analyses used only productive TCRbeta rearrangements, leaving out any out-of-frame or stop-codon sequences. Clonality was calculated as one minus the Shannon entropy normalized by the log of the number of unique productive sequences. Clones differing between time points or between blood and tumor were identified by Fisher's exact test with Benjamini-Hochberg correction at adjusted p below 0.01. TCRdb limited this immuneACCESS table to in-frame rearrangements with V and J called. A share of clones is missing; checked studies link under half to unresolved V genes, and the rest is unexplained. The V and J calls and clone size are taken from that table; D and trimming were inferred from the DNA. The sample table contains 100,000 to 150,000 clones; only one count was recorded for more than 70% of them. The top ten clones comprise 2.4% of the sample.

CDR1 and CDR2 were assigned from the germline V gene (reference sequence) as SEHNR and FQNEAQ. For this chain, trimming is 2 bases at the V end and 0 bases at the J end, and the number of junction bases without a gene match is 11. The CDR3 measures 18 amino acids from cysteine to phenylalanine. The retained sequence is limited to the CDR3, 54 bases, with the frame set at the first base. Overall results and qualifications from the work: Small sample size (n ≈ 29) and many exploratory analyses mean the results are intended to be hypothesis-generating. Patients with durable benefit showed greater expansion of tumor-associated TCR clones in peripheral blood 3 weeks after starting treatment (n ≈ 23, p = 0.022). Improved progression-free and overall survival was found to be associated with pretreatment peripheral blood TCR clonality below the median.

As for this clone: Its binding antigen is unknown. Per-base quality was not reported, and no clone a single base away is much larger than it.

Read against the paper, the sample's time point label means: peripheral blood 6 weeks after treatment start. The cohort included about 29 patients with locally advanced or metastatic urothelial carcinoma who were treated at Memorial Sloan Kettering on a trial protocol. Peripheral blood mononuclear cells were collected pretreatment and during treatment, at between 1 and 8 total time points per patient. The Qiagen DNeasy Blood extraction kit was used to purify genomic DNA from total PBMCs and tumor samples. PBMCs were collected pretreatment and during treatment, and were isolated and stored as previously described.

Sequences were derived from PBMCs, sampled around atezolizumab (anti-PD-L1) treatment. This TCR was recovered from a man aged 50 or older with urothelial cancer. Rearrangement joined TRBV7-9 to TRBJ2-7, with 9 central nucleotides matching TRBD2. CDR3 reads: CASSLSGSGGTSSYEQYF. The nucleotides read TGTGCCAGCAGCTTAAGTGGTAGCGGGGGCACCAGCTCCTACGAGCAGTACTTC.